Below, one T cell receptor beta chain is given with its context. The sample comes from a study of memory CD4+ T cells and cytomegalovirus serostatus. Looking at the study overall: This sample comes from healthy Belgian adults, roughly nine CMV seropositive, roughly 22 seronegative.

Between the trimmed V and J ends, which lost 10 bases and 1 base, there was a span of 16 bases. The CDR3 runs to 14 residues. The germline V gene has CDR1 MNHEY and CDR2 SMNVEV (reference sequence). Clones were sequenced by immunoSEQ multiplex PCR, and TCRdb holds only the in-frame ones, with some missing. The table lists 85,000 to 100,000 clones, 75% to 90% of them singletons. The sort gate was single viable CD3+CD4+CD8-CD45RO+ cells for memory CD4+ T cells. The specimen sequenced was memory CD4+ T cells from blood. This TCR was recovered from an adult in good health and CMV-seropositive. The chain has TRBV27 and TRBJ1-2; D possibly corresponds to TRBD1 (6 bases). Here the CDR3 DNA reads TGTGCCACCAGGGGCCAGGGGCTTAACTATGGCTACACCTTC. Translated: CATRGQGLNYGYTF.